The next 23 T cell receptor beta chains were all read from a single sample in a study of cytomegalovirus exposure and HLA in healthy donors. 60 Vbeta and 13 Jbeta primers were used in PCR. The table came from immunoSEQ multiplex PCR; TCRdb's copy has only in-frame clones and leaves some out. The repertoire consists of 35,000 to 50,000 clones, with about 50% occurring once and the leading ten covering about 12%. Sequenced sample: PBMCs. These receptor sequences come from a human donor in good health.

This rearrangement joins TRBV7-2 to TRBJ2-2, with D perhaps matching TRBD2 (6 bases). CDR1 and CDR2 from the germline V gene are SGHTA and FQGNSA. This CDR3 contains 13 residues. Trimming pared 1 base from V and 6 bases from J, leaving 6 bases between. CDR3 region: CASSLGLAGELFF. The CDR3 coding sequence is TGTGCCAGCAGCTTAGGACTAGCCGGGGAGCTGTTTTTT.

This chain joins TRBV7-2 and TRBJ2-2; TRBD1 matches at 9 bases. The CDR3 has 17 residues. Per germline, CDR1 SGHTA and CDR2 FQGNSA. Trimming cost V 5 bases and J 4 bases; bases outside gene matches: 11. This CDR3 is CASSPGQGGWSTGELFF. The CDR3 region has the DNA TGTGCCAGCAGCCCGGGACAGGGAGGTTGGAGCACCGGGGAGCTGTTTTTT.

V usage is TRBV18 and J usage is TRBJ2-7, with D perhaps TRBD2 (5 bases). V was pared by 3 bases and J by 1 base, with 7 bases between. CDR1 is KGHSH and CDR2 is LQKENI in the germline V gene. The CDR3 sequence is 13 residues long. The CDR3 nucleotides are TGTGCCAGCTCACCCACTAGTTCCTACGAGCAGTACTTC. It encodes CASSPTSSYEQYF.

The chain uses TRBV7-2 and TRBJ2-7; a possible D gene is TRBD1 (6 bases). The CDR3 totals 12 residues. CDR1 is SGHTA, CDR2 FQGNSA, per germline. Trimming took 5 bases from V and 4 from J, leaving 9 bases between them. This CDR3 reads CASSVQGYEQYF. CDR3 DNA sequence: TGTGCCAGCAGCGTACAGGGTTACGAGCAGTACTTC. Complete variable domain (other parts from reference TRBV7-2 and TRBJ2-7): GAGVSQSPSNKVTEKGKDVELRCDPISGHTALYWYRQSLGQGLEFLIYFQGNSAPDKSGLPSDRFSAERTGGSVSTLTIQRTQQEDSAVYLCASSVQGYEQYFGPGTRLTVT.

CDR3 sequence: CASSLDQGAAKNIQYF. The CDR3 DNA follows: TGTGCCAGCAGTTTGGACCAGGGGGCAGCCAAAAACATTCAGTACTTC. The chain recombines TRBV28 with TRBJ2-4, with 8 nucleotides matching TRBD1. The germline V gene has CDR1 MDHEN and CDR2 SYDVKM. CDR3 length: 16 residues. V gave up 3 bases and J gave up 0 bases; unmatched junction bases: 4.

Only one count was recorded for this clone. V is TRBV6-1 and J is TRBJ1-2; 7 bases line up with TRBD1. This CDR3 has 15 amino acids. Germline V gives CDR1 MNHNS, CDR2 SASEGT. Unmatched junction bases numbered 7, after V lost 6 bases and J lost 0 bases. CDR3 residues: CASRGTVTTNYGYTF. In nucleotides, the CDR3 is TGTGCCAGCAGGGGGACAGTTACTACTAACTATGGCTACACCTTC.

A few counts support this clone. This sequence joins TRBV4-2 and TRBJ2-7, with D hard to call. The CDR3 spans 15 residues. The germline gives CDR1 LGHNA, CDR2 YNFKEQ. Trimming shortened V by 0 bases and J by 7 bases, and 16 bases separated the two germline ends. The CDR3 loop reads CASSQEALVPGEQYF. The CDR3 region has the DNA TGTGCCAGCAGCCAAGAAGCCCTGGTACCCGGGGAGCAGTACTTC.

The chain is built from TRBV7-2 and TRBJ1-5; no clear D. Germline CDR1 SGHTA, CDR2 FQGNSA. The CDR3 sequence is 13 residues long. Trimming took off 2 bases at V and 3 bases at J, with 5 bases between the two ends. The CDR3 loop is CASSLTDNQPQHF. As DNA, the CDR3 is TGTGCCAGCAGCTTAACAGACAATCAGCCCCAGCATTTT.

This clone was observed a few times. V gene TRBV10-3 combines with J gene TRBJ1-5; 7 nucleotides agree with TRBD1. The trim removed 6 bases at V and 4 bases at J, leaving 3 bases unmatched. CDR1 and CDR2 (germline): ENHRY, SYGVKD. The CDR3 runs to 13 residues. As DNA, the CDR3 is TGTGCCATCAGGGGGACAGTTAATCAGCCCCAGCATTTT. The encoded protein is CAIRGTVNQPQHF.

The genes are TRBV2 and TRBJ1-4; the match to TRBD1 covers 7 bases. With 5 bases clipped from V and 3 bases from J, the junction kept 6 bases outside the gene matches. The CDR3 spans 15 residues. Germline CDR1 and CDR2: SNHLY and FYNNEI. CDR3 sequence reads: CASSNRGGSNEKLFF. Written as DNA, the CDR3 is TGTGCCAGCAGTAACAGGGGTGGATCTAATGAAAAACTGTTTTTT.

V is TRBV5-8 and J is TRBJ2-3; D gene ambiguous. The V gene lost 2 bases and the J gene lost 2 bases, with 6 bases spanning the gap. This CDR3 region has 13 residues. CDR1 SGHTS and CDR2 YDEGEE come from the germline V gene. The CDR3 DNA is TGTGCCAGCAGCTTAGACTCCACAGATACGCAGTATTTT. Amino acids: CASSLDSTDTQYF.

The rearrangement uses TRBV7-3 and TRBJ2-7; D call uncertain. Trimming shortened V by 0 bases and J by 0 bases, and 6 bases separated the two germline ends. The CDR3 consists of 14 residues. The germline gives CDR1 SGHTA, CDR2 FQGTGA. The CDR3 region has the DNA TGTGCCAGCAGCTTAACTGGAGACTCCTACGAGCAGTACTTC. Its protein product is CASSLTGDSYEQYF.

The chain links TRBV6-6 to TRBJ1-4; D remains unclear. The V end was cut by 2 bases, the J end by 8 bases, with 9 bases between. In germline, CDR1 is MNHNY, CDR2 SVGAGI (reference sequence). This CDR3 has 13 residues. The CDR3 nucleotides are TGTGCCAGCAGTTACAATTTCGGGGAAAAACTGTTTTTT. Amino acid sequence: CASSYNFGEKLFF.

The gene calls are TRBV27 and TRBJ1-2; D may be TRBD1 (5 bases). The CDR3 totals 16 residues. V shed 4 bases and J shed 2 bases, with 17 bases lying between them. Germline lookup yields CDR1 MNHEY and CDR2 SMNVEV (reference sequence). The CDR3 sequence is CASSSVRPGLNYGYTF. CDR3 nucleotide sequence: TGTGCCAGCAGTTCTGTTAGGCCAGGGTTAAACTATGGCTACACCTTC.

The gene calls are TRBV5-5 and TRBJ2-7, with 11 bases aligning to TRBD2. CDR1 SGHKS and CDR2 YYEKEE come from the germline V gene (reference sequence). The CDR3 contains 15 residues. The trim removed 5 bases at V and 1 base at J, leaving 5 bases unmatched. As DNA, the CDR3 is TGTGCCAGCAGACATGCTAGCGGGAGGTCCTACGAGCAGTACTTC. It codes for CASRHASGRSYEQYF.

The J gene is TRBJ2-7, the V gene TRBV28, with D unclear. This CDR3 has 15 residues. Per the germline V gene, CDR1 is MDHEN and CDR2 is SYDVKM. The germline V and J ends were trimmed by 4 bases and 3 bases, with 16 bases remaining between them. The DNA of the CDR3 is TGTGCCAGCAGTTCCCCCCGATCCCCCAGCTACGAGCAGTACTTC. Translated: CASSSPRSPSYEQYF.

The genes are TRBV25-1 and TRBJ2-7, with D possibly TRBD2 on 5 matching bases. This CDR3 spans 15 amino acids. Germline CDR1 MGHDK, CDR2 SYGVNS. Trimming took off 6 bases at V and 3 bases at J, with 18 bases between the two ends. CDR3 amino acids: CASSPWGAEGYEQYF. The CDR3 DNA reads as TGTGCCAGCAGCCCTTGGGGAGCCGAGGGCTACGAGCAGTACTTC.

This clone turned up a few times. The CDR3 sequence: CASDRVDEQFF. For the CDR3, the DNA is TGTGCCAGCGACAGGGTGGATGAGCAGTTCTTC. The chain carries TRBV7-2 and TRBJ2-1; the match to TRBD1 covers 7 bases. The CDR3 covers 11 residues. CDR1 is SGHTA and CDR2 is FQGNSA in the germline V gene. V lost 8 bases to trimming and J lost 8 bases; unmatched junction nucleotides: 3.

The genes are TRBV28 and TRBJ1-2, with TRBD1 matching over 10 bases. Germline CDR1 is MDHEN and CDR2 is SYDVKM. This CDR3 region has 14 residues. V shed 6 bases and J 5 bases; nucleotides not matched to a gene: 6. CDR3 sequence reads: CASRGTGEGYGYTF. CDR3 coding DNA: TGTGCCAGCAGAGGGACAGGGGAGGGGTATGGCTACACCTTC.

In this sample, this clone turned up a few times. This sequence joins TRBV2 and TRBJ2-3, with TRBD2 matching 7 bases. CDR1 is SNHLY, CDR2 FYNNEI, per germline. The CDR3 has 16 amino acids. The trim removed 5 bases at V and 7 bases at J, leaving 15 bases unmatched. The CDR3 sequence: CASSYGGTWQGNTQYF. The CDR3, as DNA: TGTGCCAGCAGTTACGGGGGGACTTGGCAGGGAAATACGCAGTATTTT.

The DNA for the CDR3 is TGTGCCAGCAGCTCGCCGGGACAGGACTACGAGCAGTACTTC. Amino acids: CASSSPGQDYEQYF. The rearrangement joins TRBV7-9 to TRBJ2-7; 8 nucleotides match TRBD1. J lost 3 bases, V lost 4 bases, and 5 bases had no gene match. This CDR3 has 14 residues. Germline CDR1 reads SEHNR; CDR2 reads FQNEAQ (reference sequence).

The chain links TRBV11-3 to TRBJ2-7; 8 nucleotides agree with TRBD2. The V gene end was trimmed by 2 bases and the J gene end by 0 bases; junction bases not matched to a gene: 0. From germline, CDR1 is SGHNT and CDR2 YENEEA. The CDR3 is 14 amino acids. CDR3 DNA sequence: TGTGCCAGCAGCTTAAGCGGGAGCTCCTACGAGCAGTACTTC. Translating gives CASSLSGSSYEQYF.

The chain links TRBV5-1 to TRBJ1-3, with TRBD1 matching over 7 bases. The CDR3 is 16 residues long. The junction had 14 bases not matched to a gene; V was cut back by 4 bases and J by 7 bases. Germline V gives CDR1 SGHRS, CDR2 YFSETQ. Here the CDR3 DNA reads TGCGCCAGCAGCATGGAAGGATCAGGGGGACGGAACACCATATATTTT. Its protein product is CASSMEGSGGRNTIYF.